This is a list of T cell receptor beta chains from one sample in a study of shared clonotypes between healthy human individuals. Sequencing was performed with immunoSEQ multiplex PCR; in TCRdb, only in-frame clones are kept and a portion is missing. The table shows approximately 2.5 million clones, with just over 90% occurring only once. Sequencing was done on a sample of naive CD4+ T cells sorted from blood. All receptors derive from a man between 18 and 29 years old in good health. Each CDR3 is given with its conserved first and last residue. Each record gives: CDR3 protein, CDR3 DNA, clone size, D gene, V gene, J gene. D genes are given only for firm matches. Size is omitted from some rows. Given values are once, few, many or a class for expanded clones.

CASSQTKGSWGYTF	TGTGCCAGTAGTCAAACAAAGGGGTCTTGGGGCTACACCTTC	NA	NA	TRBV19	TRBJ1-2
CASSRDTSGDGYTF	TGTGCCAGCAGCCGTGACACGAGCGGGGACGGCTACACCTTC	NA	NA	TRBV5-5	TRBJ1-2
CASSPAGEQYF	TGTGCCAGCAGCCCAGCGGGCGAGCAGTACTTC	NA	NA	TRBV7-2	TRBJ2-7
CASKNRGPGGYTF	TGTGCCAGCAAAAACAGGGGCCCAGGGGGCTACACCTTC	NA	TRBD1	TRBV9	TRBJ1-2
CASSPRQGGGPYEQYF	TGTGCCAGCAGCCCCCGACAGGGAGGTGGCCCCTACGAGCAGTACTTC	NA	NA	TRBV7-8	TRBJ2-7
CASSQDLGGGANVLTF	TGTGCCAGCAGCCAAGATTTGGGGGGTGGGGCCAACGTCCTGACTTTC	NA	NA	TRBV14	TRBJ2-6
CATSTFRDRGGEKLFF	TGTGCCACCAGCACTTTCCGGGACAGGGGAGGAGAAAAACTGTTTTTT	NA	TRBD1	TRBV15	TRBJ1-4
CASSPGGDTQYF	TGTGCCAGCAGCCCAGGGGGAGATACGCAGTATTTT	NA	TRBD1	TRBV7-3	TRBJ2-3
CASSYSGPQGAYEQYF	TGTGCCAGCAGTTACTCGGGTCCACAGGGGGCCTACGAGCAGTACTTC	NA	TRBD1	TRBV6-5	TRBJ2-7
CASSLDTSIAKNIQYF	TGCGCCAGCAGCTTGGATACTAGTATAGCCAAAAACATTCAGTACTTC	NA	NA	TRBV5-1	TRBJ2-4
CASRTGSANTGELFF	TGTGCCAGCAGAACAGGGTCCGCGAACACCGGGGAGCTGTTTTTT	NA	NA	TRBV28	TRBJ2-2
CAWSEGLTFGNTIYF	TGTGCCTGGAGCGAGGGCCTGACCTTTGGAAACACCATATATTTT	NA	NA	TRBV30	TRBJ1-3
CASSFGNTGELFF	TGTGCCAGCAGTTTTGGTAACACCGGGGAGCTGTTTTTT	NA	NA	TRBV28	TRBJ2-2
CASSRGLGNTIYF	TGTGCCAGCAGCCGGGGGCTCGGAAACACCATATATTTT	NA	NA	TRBV27	TRBJ1-3
CASSSITPTGVETQYF	TGTGCCAGCAGCTCTATCACCCCGACAGGGGTAGAGACCCAGTACTTC	once	TRBD1	TRBV9	TRBJ2-5
CASTQGPGGNSPLHF	TGTGCCAGCACCCAGGGACCGGGGGGTAATTCACCCCTCCACTTT	NA	NA	TRBV6-1	TRBJ1-6
CASSYGTGAYEQYF	TGTGCCAGCAGTTACGGGACAGGGGCGTACGAGCAGTACTTC	NA	TRBD1	TRBV27	TRBJ2-7
CASSLGAAISTDTQYF	TGCGCCAGCAGCTTGGGGGCCGCCATCAGCACAGATACGCAGTATTTT	NA	NA	TRBV5-1	TRBJ2-3
CASSVLPGLYEQYF	TGTGCCAGCAGTGTATTACCGGGGCTCTACGAGCAGTACTTC	NA	NA	TRBV6-1	TRBJ2-7
CSASFTGNTIYF	TGCAGTGCCAGCTTCACTGGAAACACCATATATTTT	NA	NA	TRBV29-1	TRBJ1-3
CASSQALGTEAFF	TGTGCCAGCAGCCAGGCTTTAGGCACTGAAGCTTTCTTT	once	NA	TRBV14	TRBJ1-1
CSVGTGQMNTEAFF	TGCAGCGTTGGGACAGGACAGATGAACACTGAAGCTTTCTTT	NA	TRBD1	TRBV29-1	TRBJ1-1
CASSYSGSNYGYTF	TGTGCCAGCAGTTACTCCGGCAGCAACTATGGCTACACCTTC	NA	NA	TRBV6-6	TRBJ1-2
CASSPYWAAGSLYSNQPQHF	TGTGCCAGCAGCCCCTATTGGGCCGCAGGGAGCCTATATAGCAATCAGCCCCAGCATTTT	NA	NA	TRBV27	TRBJ1-5
CASSLGGTPSYEQYF	TGTGCCAGCAGTTTAGGGGGGACACCATCCTACGAGCAGTACTTC	NA	NA	TRBV28	TRBJ2-7
CASSPGQSNQPQHF	TGTGCCAGCAGCCCCGGACAGTCTAATCAGCCCCAGCATTTT	NA	NA	TRBV11-2	TRBJ1-5
CASSRGNNQPQHF	TGTGCCAGCAGTCGGGGGAACAATCAGCCCCAGCATTTT	NA	NA	TRBV6-5	TRBJ1-5
CASSEDLGGAETQYF	TGCGCCAGCAGTGAGGACTTGGGGGGCGCAGAGACCCAGTACTTC	NA	NA	TRBV10-1	TRBJ2-5
CASSSGRAFNTGELFF	TGTGCCAGCAGTTCAGGGAGGGCCTTTAACACCGGGGAGCTGTTTTTT	NA	TRBD2	TRBV27	TRBJ2-2
CASSSRTFRGTEAFF	TGTGCCAGCAGCTCCAGGACCTTTAGGGGAACTGAAGCTTTCTTT	NA	NA	TRBV11-2	TRBJ1-1
CAISESRLAGRVEQFF	TGTGCCATCAGTGAGTCTAGACTAGCGGGAAGGGTAGAGCAGTTCTTC	once	TRBD2	TRBV10-3	TRBJ2-1
CASSYSRQGYEQYF	TGTGCCAGCAGTTACTCGAGACAGGGATACGAGCAGTACTTC	NA	TRBD1	TRBV6-5	TRBJ2-7
CAISVWGENTEAFF	TGTGCCATCAGTGTCTGGGGGGAGAACACTGAAGCTTTCTTT	NA	NA	TRBV10-3	TRBJ1-1
CASSLVPETCNEQFF	TGTGCCAGCAGCTTAGTACCCGAGACCTGCAATGAGCAGTTCTTC	NA	NA	TRBV7-6	TRBJ2-1
CASSLPFTGGAQYF	TGTGCCAGCAGCTTACCCTTCACAGGGGGCGCACAGTACTTC	NA	TRBD1	TRBV7-2	TRBJ2-7
CASSSRATGPGNTIYF	TGTGCCAGCAGCTCACGGGCTACAGGTCCCGGAAACACCATATATTTT	NA	NA	TRBV9	TRBJ1-3
CATRGPGGKNIQYF	TGTGCCACCAGAGGTCCCGGTGGCAAAAACATTCAGTACTTC	NA	NA	TRBV19	TRBJ2-4
CATEGMPGLNEKLFF	TGTGCCACCGAGGGTATGCCGGGGCTAAATGAAAAACTGTTTTTT	NA	NA	TRBV11-3	TRBJ1-4
CASSQERLPLSSYNSPLHF	TGCGCCAGCAGCCAAGAGCGTCTTCCTCTGAGCTCCTATAATTCACCCCTCCACTTT	once	NA	TRBV4-3	TRBJ1-6
CSVEGGFHGDTQYF	TGCAGCGTTGAAGGGGGGTTCCATGGAGATACGCAGTATTTT	NA	NA	TRBV29-1	TRBJ2-3
CASSEAPRGKINEKLFF	TGTGCCAGCAGTGAAGCGCCAAGGGGAAAAATTAATGAAAAACTGTTTTTT	NA	NA	TRBV2	TRBJ1-4
CASQQGLHSSYEQYF	TGCGCCAGCCAACAGGGGCTTCATTCTTCCTACGAGCAGTACTTC	NA	TRBD1	TRBV4-1	TRBJ2-7
CASREGQRSSYNSPLHF	TGTGCCAGCAGGGAGGGACAGCGGAGCTCCTATAATTCACCCCTCCACTTT	NA	TRBD1	TRBV2	TRBJ1-6
CASSLGSNIQYF	TGTGCCAGCAGCTTAGGTTCAAACATTCAGTACTTC	NA	NA	TRBV11-2	TRBJ2-4
CASNPSGDPDTQYF	TGCGCCAGCAACCCTTCGGGAGACCCCGATACGCAGTATTTT	once	NA	TRBV10-2	TRBJ2-3
CATRKPPYNEQFF	TGTGCCACCAGGAAACCTCCGTACAATGAGCAGTTCTTC	NA	NA	TRBV15	TRBJ2-1
CASSQDVAGDSNQPQHF	TGCGCCAGCAGCCAAGATGTTGCAGGGGATAGCAATCAGCCCCAGCATTTT	few	NA	TRBV4-3	TRBJ1-5
CASSRGGVNEQFF	TGTGCCAGCAGCCGAGGCGGTGTGAATGAGCAGTTCTTC	NA	NA	TRBV6-5	TRBJ2-1
CASSLAGSKNEQYF	TGTGCCAGCAGCTTAGCCGGGAGTAAAAACGAGCAGTACTTC	NA	NA	TRBV7-9	TRBJ2-7
CASSLDGQGYASYEQYF	TGTGCCAGCAGCTTAGATGGGCAGGGATATGCGTCCTACGAGCAGTACTTC	NA	NA	TRBV11-2	TRBJ2-7
CASSLGTGRETQYF	TGCGCCAGCAGCTTGGGGACCGGCCGAGAGACCCAGTACTTC	once	NA	TRBV5-1	TRBJ2-5
CASSLETGNWSPLHF	TGTGCCAGCAGCTTAGAGACAGGGAATTGGTCACCCCTCCACTTT	NA	TRBD1	TRBV7-8	TRBJ1-6
CASSLGGGPSTDTQYF	TGCGCCAGCAGCTTAGGCGGGGGACCTAGCACAGATACGCAGTATTTT	NA	TRBD2	TRBV5-1	TRBJ2-3
CASSFANQPQHF	TGTGCCAGCAGCTTTGCGAATCAGCCCCAGCATTTT	NA	NA	TRBV7-9	TRBJ1-5
CAWTGWGTEAFF	TGTGCCTGGACAGGGTGGGGCACTGAAGCTTTCTTT	NA	NA	TRBV30	TRBJ1-1
CASSLWTEETQYF	TGTGCCAGCAGCCTCTGGACAGAAGAGACCCAGTACTTC	NA	NA	TRBV11-2	TRBJ2-5
CASSLKPGLAGVYEQYF	TGTGCCAGCAGTTTGAAACCTGGACTAGCGGGAGTCTACGAGCAGTACTTC	NA	TRBD2	TRBV27	TRBJ2-7
CASSRPGGADREKLFF	TGTGCCAGTAGTCGACCGGGGGGGGCTGATAGGGAAAAACTGTTTTTT	NA	NA	TRBV19	TRBJ1-4
CASKQRSNSYEQYF	TGTGCCAGTAAGCAGAGGTCAAACTCCTACGAGCAGTACTTC	NA	NA	TRBV19	TRBJ2-7
CASSIQVYEQYF	TGTGCCAGCAGCATACAGGTCTACGAGCAGTACTTC	NA	NA	TRBV28	TRBJ2-7